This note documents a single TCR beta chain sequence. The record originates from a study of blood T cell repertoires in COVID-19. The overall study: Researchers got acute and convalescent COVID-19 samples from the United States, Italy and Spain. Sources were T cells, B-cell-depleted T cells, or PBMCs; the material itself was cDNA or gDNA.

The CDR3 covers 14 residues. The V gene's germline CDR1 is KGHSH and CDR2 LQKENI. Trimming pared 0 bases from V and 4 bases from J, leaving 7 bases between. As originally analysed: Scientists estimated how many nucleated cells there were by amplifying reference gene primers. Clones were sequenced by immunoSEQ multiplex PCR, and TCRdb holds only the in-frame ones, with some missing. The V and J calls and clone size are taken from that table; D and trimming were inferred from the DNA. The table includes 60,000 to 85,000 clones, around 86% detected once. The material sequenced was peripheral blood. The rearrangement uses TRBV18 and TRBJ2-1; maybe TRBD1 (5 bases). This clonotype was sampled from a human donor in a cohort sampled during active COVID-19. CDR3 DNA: TGTGCCAGCTCACCACCGACAGTGTACAATGAGCAGTTCTTC. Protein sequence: CASSPPTVYNEQFF. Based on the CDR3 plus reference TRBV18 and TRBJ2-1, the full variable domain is NAGVMQNPRHLVRRRGQEARLRCSPMKGHSHVYWYRQLPEEGLKFMVYLQKENIIDESGMPKERFSAEFPKEGPSILRIQQVVRGDSAAYFCASSPPTVYNEQFFGPGTRLTVL.